This entry features one T cell receptor (beta chain) sequence. This clone showed up just once. Its recognized antigen is unknown. There are no base qualities to consult, and no much larger clone falls within one base. This sample is part of a study of PD-1 blockade in classical Hodgkin lymphoma (dated by TCRdb to about 2020). With respect to the entire study: Nivolumab dosing was 3 mg/kg intravenously every 2 weeks, continuing until either disease progression or unacceptable toxicity. The study used TCR beta sequencing and CyTOF to define a peripheral blood immune signature of response to PD-1 blockade in classical Hodgkin lymphoma. The paper as a whole reports these results and caveats: Patients starting nivolumab less than 1 year after ASCT had lower diversity and were excluded from later analyses to avoid confounding by immune reconstitution. Baseline TCR diversity was reported to be lower in newly diagnosed patients than in healthy donors, and even lower in relapsed/refractory patients. The study covered only a single clinical trial cohort, and the causes of the repertoire differences, possibly disease activity or prior therapy, were still not defined. Trial patients with a complete response had baseline diversity similar to that of newly diagnosed patients, while partial responders and progressors had significantly lower diversity. CD4+ but not CD8+ TCR diversity rose significantly by C4D1 (p=0.0027 vs p=0.16), most apparent in complete responders (p=0.02).

The Qiagen DNeasy kit was used to extract genomic DNA both from unsorted PBMCs and from the negatively selected CD4+ and CD8+ fractions. TCR beta CDR3 regions were amplified by immunoSEQ multiplex PCR using primers annealing to V and J segments. Amplification bias was minimized using a synthetic immune receptor repertoire, and residual bias was removed computationally after sequencing. As for the original processing: Custom Python scripts were used to quantify repertoire diversity as the Shannon entropy index. The unsorted, CD4+ and CD8+ repertoires were each analyzed separately, with the exception of combined analyses, where CD4+ and CD8+ sequences were merged in silico. Clonal expansion was defined as a frequency increase of at least 2-fold after treatment compared with C1D1, and clones undetected at baseline were assigned a pseudocount of 0.5. Clones with 0 or 1 copy at C1D1 were classified as singleton clones, and clones with 2 or more copies were classified as non-singleton clones. By matching protein sequences in sorted samples from the same patient, clones expanded in unsorted samples were annotated as CD4+, CD8+ or unknown. Wilcoxon tests were applied to paired samples to test diversity changes from C1D1 to C4D1. TCRdb mirrors the immuneACCESS table, restricted to in-frame sequences. Some clones are absent from its copies; in checked studies, under half trace to an unresolved V gene, and the reason for the others is unknown. Clonal size and the V and J genes are those of that table, whereas D and trimming came from the DNA. Within this sample are 50,000 to 75,000 clones, with around 89% of them counted one time only. Around 16% of the sample comes from the top ten.

From the cysteine through the phenylalanine, the CDR3 covers 14 amino acids. Of the read, only the CDR3 DNA is kept; its 42 bases are in frame from base 1. The germline V gene (reference sequence) yields PRHDT for CDR1 and FYEKMQ for CDR2. For this chain, trimming is 5 bases at the V end and 3 bases at the J end, and the number of junction bases without a gene match is 7. The time point label on this specimen signifies: cycle 1 day 1 (C1D1), immediately before nivolumab initiation. Every trial patient had relapsed after autologous stem cell transplantation, and cohorts A, B and C differed in prior brentuximab vedotin exposure. The trial cohort was composed of some 57 patients with relapsed/refractory classical Hodgkin lymphoma, for whom complete response, partial response or progressive disease was recorded as best overall response. Single-agent nivolumab was administered to trial patients in the multi-cohort phase II CheckMate 205 trial. An independent review committee assessed best overall response using the 2007 International Working Group response criteria. Trial PBMCs were obtained immediately prior to nivolumab initiation (C1D1) and on therapy at cycle 2 day 1 and cycle 4 day 1. Peripheral blood was collected in 8 mL Vacutainer Cell Preparation Tubes, from which PBMCs were isolated by centrifugation and then cryopreserved.

This clonotype originated in a human donor with classical Hodgkin lymphoma. The sequences come from peripheral blood mononuclear cells (PBMCs), collected at baseline. The chain couples TRBV13 to TRBJ2-7; 7 of the junction bases match TRBD1. CDR3 region: CASSIRDSYYEQYF. The base sequence is TGTGCCAGCAGCATCCGGGACAGCTACTACGAGCAGTACTTC.